Included here is one T cell receptor beta chain sequence, with context. Study processing details: Counts of nucleated cells, estimated from reference gene primer amplification, were obtained. TCRdb's copy holds only in-frame clones and misses some; the assay was immunoSEQ multiplex PCR. The D gene and trimming were derived from the DNA, and the V and J assignments and clone size from that table. The sample includes about 140,000 clones, around three quarters of them seen just once. This record belongs to a study of blood T cell repertoires in COVID-19. For the study at large: Sites across the United States, Italy and Spain contributed samples from acute and convalescent COVID-19. T cells, B-cell-depleted T cells, or PBMCs supplied cDNA or gDNA.

The receptor comes from a man aged 60 to 69 with acute or convalescent COVID-19. Input material: peripheral blood.

As DNA, the CDR3 is TGCGCCAGCAGCCAAGTTGGCATTGGAAACACCATATATTTT. This codes for CASSQVGIGNTIYF. The chain has TRBV4-3 and TRBJ1-3; no firm D call. The CDR3 has 14 residues. The ends were cut back, 1 base at V and 3 bases at J, with 7 bases in the middle. The V gene's germline CDR1 is LGHNA and CDR2 YSLEER.